This entry describes one T cell receptor beta chain. Profiling relied on immunoSEQ multiplex PCR, and the TCRdb table lists in-frame clones only, not all of them. The sample includes 100,000 to 150,000 clones, 89% of them seen just once. The data belong to a study of cytomegalovirus exposure and HLA in healthy donors. The V end was cut by 4 bases, the J end by 0 bases, with 16 bases between. The germline V gene has CDR1 SGHVS and CDR2 FQNEAQ. The CDR3 contains 17 residues. The sequenced sample was PBMCs. The chain links TRBV7-8 to TRBJ1-5; possibly TRBD1 for D (6 bases). The receptor was derived from a woman between 18 and 29 years old in good health and CMV-seronegative. DNA for the CDR3: TGTGCCAGCAGCTCCCGGCGGGGGCCCGGTAGCAATCAGCCCCAGCATTTT. This translates into CASSSRRGPGSNQPQHF.